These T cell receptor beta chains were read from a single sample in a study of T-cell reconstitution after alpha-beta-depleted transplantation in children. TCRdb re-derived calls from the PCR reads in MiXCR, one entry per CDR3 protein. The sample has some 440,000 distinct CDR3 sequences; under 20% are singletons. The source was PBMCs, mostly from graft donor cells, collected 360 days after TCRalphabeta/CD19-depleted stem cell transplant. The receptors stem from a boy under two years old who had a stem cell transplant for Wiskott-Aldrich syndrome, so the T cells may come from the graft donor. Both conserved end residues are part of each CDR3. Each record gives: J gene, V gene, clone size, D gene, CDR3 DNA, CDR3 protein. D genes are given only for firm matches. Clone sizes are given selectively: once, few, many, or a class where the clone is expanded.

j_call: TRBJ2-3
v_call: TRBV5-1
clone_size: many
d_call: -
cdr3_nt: TGCGCCAGCAGCCCCGGGAAGTCGGATACGCAGTATTTT
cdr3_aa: CASSPGKSDTQYF

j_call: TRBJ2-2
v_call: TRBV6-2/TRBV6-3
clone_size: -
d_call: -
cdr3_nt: TGTGCCAGCTGGTTGGGCTCCATTTTCGGGGAGCTGTTTTTT
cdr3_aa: CASWLGSIFGELFF

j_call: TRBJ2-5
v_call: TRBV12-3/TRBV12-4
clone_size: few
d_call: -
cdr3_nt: TGTGCCAGCAGCCCCAGTCGAAACTGGGAGACCCAGTACTTC
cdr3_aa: CASSPSRNWETQYF

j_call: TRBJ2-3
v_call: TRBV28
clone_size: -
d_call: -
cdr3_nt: TGTGCCAGCAGTATCCTACCGACCCCTAGCACAGATACGCAGTATTTT
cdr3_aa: CASSILPTPSTDTQYF

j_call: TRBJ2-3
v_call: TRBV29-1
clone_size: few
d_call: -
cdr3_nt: TGCAGCGTTGAATTCGGGTTAACAGATACGCAGTATTTT
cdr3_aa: CSVEFGLTDTQYF

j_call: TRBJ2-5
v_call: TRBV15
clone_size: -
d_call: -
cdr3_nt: TGTGCCACCAGCAGCCTAGGAGGGGTCTCGGACTTC
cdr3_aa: CATSSLGGVSDF

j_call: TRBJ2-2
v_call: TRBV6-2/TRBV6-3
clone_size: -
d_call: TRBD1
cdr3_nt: TGTGCCAGCAGCCCGATTCAGGGGGCGAACACCGGGGAGCTGTTTTTT
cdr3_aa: CASSPIQGANTGELFF

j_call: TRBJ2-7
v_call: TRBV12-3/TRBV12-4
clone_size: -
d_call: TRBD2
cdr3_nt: TGTGCCAGCAGTTTTAGCGGGGCCTTAGCTAGATACGAGCAGTACTTC
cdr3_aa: CASSFSGALARYEQYF

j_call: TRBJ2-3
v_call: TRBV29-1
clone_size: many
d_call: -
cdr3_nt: TGCAGCGTACTCCAGGGACGCTCCCGCCAGCAGTATTTT
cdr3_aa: CSVLQGRSRQQYF

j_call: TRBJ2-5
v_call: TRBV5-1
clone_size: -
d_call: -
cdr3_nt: TGCGCCAGCAGCTTGCGGCAGAAAGAGACCCAGTACTTC
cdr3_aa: CASSLRQKETQYF

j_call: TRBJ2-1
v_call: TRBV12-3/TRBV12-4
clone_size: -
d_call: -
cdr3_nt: TGTGCCAGCAGCCGGAGGGGAGCATACAATGAGCAGTTCTTC
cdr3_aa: CASSRRGAYNEQFF

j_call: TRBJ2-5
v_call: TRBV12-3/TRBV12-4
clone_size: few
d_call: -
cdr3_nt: TGTGCCAGCAGTTTAAAGCGGGTGGAGACCCAGTACTTC
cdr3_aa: CASSLKRVETQYF

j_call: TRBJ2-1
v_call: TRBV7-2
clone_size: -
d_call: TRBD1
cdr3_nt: TGTGCCAGCAGCCCGCGGGGGACAGGGAACGGGGAGCAGTTCTTC
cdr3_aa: CASSPRGTGNGEQFF

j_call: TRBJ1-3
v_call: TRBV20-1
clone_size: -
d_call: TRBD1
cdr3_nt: TGCAGTGCCGACCTCGGCAGGGGGCAGGGAAACACCATATATTTT
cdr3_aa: CSADLGRGQGNTIYF

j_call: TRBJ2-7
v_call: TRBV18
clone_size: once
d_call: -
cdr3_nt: TGTGCCAGCTCACCAACGCGTAACGACGAGCAGTACTTC
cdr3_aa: CASSPTRNDEQYF

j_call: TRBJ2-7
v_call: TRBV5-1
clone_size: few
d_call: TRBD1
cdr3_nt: TGCGCCAGCAGCTTGGTGAGTGGACAGGGGAGCTACGAGCAGTACTTC
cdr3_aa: CASSLVSGQGSYEQYF

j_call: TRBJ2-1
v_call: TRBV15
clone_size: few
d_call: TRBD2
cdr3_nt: TGTGCCACCAGCAGGGGGACTAGCGGAAATGAGCAGTTCTTC
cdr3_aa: CATSRGTSGNEQFF

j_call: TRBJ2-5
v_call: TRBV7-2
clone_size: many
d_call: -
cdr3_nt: TGTGCCAGCAGCTTAAATGGGAGGCGAGAGACCCAGTACTTC
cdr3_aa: CASSLNGRRETQYF

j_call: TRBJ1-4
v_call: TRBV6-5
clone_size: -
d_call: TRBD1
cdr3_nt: TGTGCCAGCAGCCACAGGGGGCAAGGGGAAAAACTGTTTTTT
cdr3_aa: CASSHRGQGEKLFF

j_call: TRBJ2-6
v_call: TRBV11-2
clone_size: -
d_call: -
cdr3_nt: TGTGCCAGCAGCAGAAAATTGGAGTCATTTTCCAGCTCTGGGGCCAACGTCCTGACTTTC
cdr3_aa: CASSRKLESFSSSGANVLTF

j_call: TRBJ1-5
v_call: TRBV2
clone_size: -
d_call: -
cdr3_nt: TGTGCCAGCAATTACCGTCCAGATCAGCCCCAGCATTTT
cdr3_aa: CASNYRPDQPQHF

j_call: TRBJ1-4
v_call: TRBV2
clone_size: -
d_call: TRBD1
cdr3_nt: TGTGCCAGCAGTCGACAGGGTCTGATGGCTGAAAAACTGTTTTTT
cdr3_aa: CASSRQGLMAEKLFF